This entry describes one T cell receptor (beta chain). Produced via immunoSEQ multiplex PCR; TCRdb's table is partial and in-frame only. The table includes about 12,000 clones, roughly 73% detected once. The CDR3 covers 16 residues. The V gene's germline CDR1 is MDHEN and CDR2 SYDVKM. V gave up 1 base and J gave up 6 bases; unmatched junction bases: 8. The sample belongs to a study of T cells after somatic rescue of genetic block. The receptor's source is a boy between 10 and 17 years old. V and J are TRBV28 and TRBJ2-1, with 8 bases matching TRBD2. The sample comprised peripheral blood mononuclear cells (PBMCs). The CDR3 DNA reads TGTGCCAGCAGTTTATTAGGAGCGGGAGTCAGCAATGAGCAGTTCTTC. Its translation: CASSLLGAGVSNEQFF.